The present T cell receptor (beta chain) was sequenced within a study of T cells in Graves' hyperthyroidism and ophthalmopathy. About the research overall: Peripheral blood was drawn at first diagnosis, prior to all treatment.

RNA transcripts provided the source from which TCR beta CDR3 regions were amplified. During a first-round RT-PCR of the TCR CDR3, the HTBI primer set was used. A single record per CDR3 protein comes from TCRdb applying MiXCR to the multiplex PCR reads. The sample consists of 490,000 or so distinct CDR3 sequences, roughly 22% of them appearing once. A few counts support this clonotype. The V end was cut by 3 bases, the J end by 11 bases, with 13 bases between. CDR1 SEHNR and CDR2 FQNEAQ come from the germline V gene (reference sequence). The CDR3 is made up of 12 amino acids. The rearrangement links TRBV7-9 to TRBJ2-5, with D perhaps matching TRBD2 (7 bases). The material sequenced was blood. The receptor's source is an older woman with Graves' ophthalmopathy. The CDR3 loop is CASSLGGLGQYF. The DNA for the CDR3 is TGTGCCAGCAGCTTGGGGGGGCTGGGACAGTACTTC.